The present TCR beta chain was sequenced within a study of control samples from healthy donors and cancer patients. Trimming removed 3 bases from V and 2 bases from J, with 11 bases in between. This CDR3 is built from 15 residues. Germline CDR1 and CDR2: MDHEN and SYDVKM. Method: immunoSEQ multiplex PCR; TCRdb's copy keeps in-frame clones and lacks some. Its clone listing holds about 190,000 clones. Sequenced input: blood. This clonotype was sampled from a woman aged 25 to 39 in good health. V usage is TRBV28 and J usage is TRBJ1-3; a possible D gene is TRBD1 (5 bases). CDR3 loop: CASSFLRETGNTIYF. CDR3 nucleotide sequence: TGTGCCAGCAGTTTCCTCAGGGAAACTGGAAACACCATATATTTT.